Below, one T cell receptor beta chain is given with its context. Collection yielded 2.5 to 3 ml of blood per donor. This sample stems from a study of monozygotic twins with inflammatory bowel disease. Two rounds of nested PCR, of around 16 and 10 cycles, were run on TCRalpha and TCRbeta cDNA. TCRdb re-analyzed the 5' RACE reads; it lists each CDR3 protein once, without DNA. This sample's table reports some 83,000 distinct CDR3 sequences. The sequenced sample was blood. The clonotype originates from a human donor with ulcerative colitis or Crohn's disease, or a healthy co-twin of an affected twin (not recorded which).

This chain's CDR3 is CASRPGPGGETQYF. The chain joins TRBV5-1 to TRBJ2-5; the D call from TCRdb, TRBD1, cannot be confirmed without DNA. This CDR3 comprises 14 residues. The germline CDR1 and CDR2 sequences are SGHRS and YFSETQ.